The next 13 T cell receptor beta chains were all read from a single sample in a study of T cells in Graves' hyperthyroidism and ophthalmopathy. TCR beta CDR3 region amplification was performed from RNA transcripts. RT-PCR in the first round (using the HTBI primer set) targeted the TCR CDR3. In TCRdb, the multiplex PCR reads were re-called with MiXCR into one record per CDR3 protein. This table has approximately 560,000 distinct CDR3 sequences, around a sixth appearing once. Sequences were obtained from blood. The receptors originated from a woman aged 25 to 39 with Graves' hyperthyroidism.

The chain uses TRBV13 and TRBJ2-3, with no clear D. The CDR3 is 15 amino acids. The V gene lost 5 bases and the J gene lost 2 bases, with 14 bases spanning the gap. Germline V gene data show CDR1 as PRHDT and CDR2 as FYEKMQ (reference sequence). The CDR3 coding sequence is TGTGCCAGCAGCCGCCTCGCCGGGTTCACAGATACGCAGTATTTT. It yields the protein CASSRLAGFTDTQYF.

This sequence joins TRBV27 and TRBJ2-4; D perhaps matches TRBD1 (6 bases). The CDR3 contains 13 residues. V dropped 5 bases and J dropped 6 bases, with 11 bases sitting between them. The V gene's germline CDR1 is MNHEY and CDR2 SMNVEV (reference sequence). The CDR3 loop reads CASSQLGGNIQYF. The CDR3 DNA sequence: TGTGCCAGCAGTCAACTAGGGGGAAACATTCAGTACTTC.

In this sample, this clonotype turned up a few times. The CDR3 DNA reads as TGCGCCAGCAGCCAAGATCTAAGCGGGAGATTTTCTAGCACAGATACGCAGTATTTT. Its protein product is CASSQDLSGRFSSTDTQYF. This chain uses TRBV4-3 with TRBJ2-3, with 8 bases aligning to TRBD2. The trim removed 0 bases at V and 0 bases at J, leaving 11 bases unmatched. Germline V gene data show CDR1 as LGHNA and CDR2 as YSLEER. CDR3 length: 19 residues.

This clonotype was observed at least ten times. The genes are TRBV28 and TRBJ1-6; D not certain. The V end was cut by 3 bases, the J end by 1 base, with 1 base between. This CDR3 comprises 13 residues. Germline V lookup: CDR1 MDHEN, CDR2 SYDVKM. The CDR3 DNA reads TGTGCCAGCAGTTTGTCCTATAATTCACCCCTCCACTTT. Protein: CASSLSYNSPLHF. The whole variable domain, filled in from reference TRBV28 and TRBJ1-6, reads DVKVTQSSRYLVKRTGEKVFLECVQDMDHENMFWYRQDPGLGLRLIYFSYDVKMKEKGDIPEGYSVSREKKERFSLILESASTNQTSMYLCASSLSYNSPLHFGNGTRLTVT.

This clonotype was detected ten times or more. The V call is TRBV5-1, the J call TRBJ2-2; D is possibly TRBD2 (5 bases). CDR3 length: 16 residues. Between the trimmed V and J ends, which lost 1 base and 0 bases, there was a span of 10 bases. Germline lookup yields CDR1 SGHRS and CDR2 YFSETQ. CDR3: CASSLWTSSNTGELFF. As DNA, the CDR3 is TGCGCCAGCAGCTTGTGGACTTCTTCGAACACCGGGGAGCTGTTTTTT.

There are many counts of this clonotype. The gene calls are TRBV29-1 and TRBJ2-1, with D perhaps TRBD1 (5 bases). The CDR3 runs to 12 residues. Germline CDR1 reads SQVTM; CDR2 reads ANQGSEA. Deletions cut 3 bases from V and 8 bases from J, with 11 bases between. In nucleotides, the CDR3 is TGCAGCGTTGAGGGCAGGGTATATGAGCAGTTCTTC. Amino acids: CSVEGRVYEQFF.

In its sample, this clonotype was seen many times. The chain carries TRBV11-2 and TRBJ2-5; D assignment may be TRBD1 or TRBD2 (5 bases each). The length of the CDR3 is 16 residues. Germline V gene data show CDR1 as SGHAT and CDR2 as FQNNGV. V dropped 4 bases and J dropped 5 bases, with 20 bases sitting between them. The CDR3 coding sequence is TGTGCCAGCAGCTCCCCGGGACGCCTCGGCGGGGAGACCCAGTACTTC. Translated: CASSSPGRLGGETQYF.

This clonotype came up many times. The V and J genes are TRBV10-3 and TRBJ2-7; 7 bases fit TRBD1. The V and J ends lost 2 bases and 3 bases, in that order; junction bases with no gene match: 4. Germline V gives CDR1 ENHRY, CDR2 SYGVKD. The length of the CDR3 is 14 residues. For the CDR3, the DNA is TGTGCCATCAGTGAGGACAGGGACCTCTACGAGCAGTACTTC. Its protein is CAISEDRDLYEQYF.

This clonotype appeared a few times. This chain joins TRBV7-9 and TRBJ2-2; 10 nucleotides agree with TRBD2. CDR1 is SEHNR, CDR2 FQNEAQ, per germline (reference sequence). The CDR3 is 23 residues long. V gave up 6 bases and J gave up 4 bases; unmatched junction bases: 29. The CDR3 sequence is CASSIDRGFIGTSESRSTGELFF. The CDR3 nucleotides read TGTGCCAGCAGTATCGACAGGGGTTTTATCGGGACTAGCGAAAGTCGGAGCACCGGGGAGCTGTTTTTT.

About this clonotype itself: Possible read error: a much larger clone is one base away. The chain is built from TRBV7-2 and TRBJ2-1, with D possibly matching TRBD2 (6 bases). Trimming stripped 10 bases from V and 11 bases from J, with 15 bases between. This CDR3 spans 11 amino acids. Germline V gives CDR1 SGHTA, CDR2 FQGNSA. In DNA, the CDR3 is TGTGCCAACAGAACCGGGACTCAGCAGTTCTTC. It encodes CANRTGTQQFF.

This clonotype has a count of ten or more. The rearrangement uses TRBV5-6 and TRBJ1-2; D is undetermined. This CDR3 is built from 14 residues. Per the germline V gene, CDR1 is SGHDT and CDR2 is YYEEEE. V dropped 0 bases and J dropped 6 bases, with 12 bases sitting between them. In DNA, the CDR3 is TGTGCCAGCAGCTTGGCCGGCCTCCGGCATGGCTACACCTTC. Translation: CASSLAGLRHGYTF.

The chain carries TRBV5-6 and TRBJ1-4; possible D gene TRBD1, 6 bases. Germline V gives CDR1 SGHDT, CDR2 YYEEEE. The CDR3 covers 15 residues. Trimming took off 3 bases at V and 8 bases at J, with 17 bases between the two ends. CDR3 bases: TGTGCCAGCAGCTCCGGGGGCTTTAGCGGGGAAAAACTGTTTTTT. Translation gives CASSSGGFSGEKLFF.

This clonotype occurred a few times. This rearrangement joins TRBV5-5 to TRBJ2-7; D uncertain. Germline CDR1 and CDR2: SGHKS and YYEKEE (reference sequence). V lost 0 bases, J lost 3 bases, and 13 bases lay in between. This CDR3 region has 15 residues. Here the CDR3 DNA reads TGTGCCAGCAGCTTGGTGGGCTCAACCAGCTACGAGCAGTACTTC. Its translation is CASSLVGSTSYEQYF.